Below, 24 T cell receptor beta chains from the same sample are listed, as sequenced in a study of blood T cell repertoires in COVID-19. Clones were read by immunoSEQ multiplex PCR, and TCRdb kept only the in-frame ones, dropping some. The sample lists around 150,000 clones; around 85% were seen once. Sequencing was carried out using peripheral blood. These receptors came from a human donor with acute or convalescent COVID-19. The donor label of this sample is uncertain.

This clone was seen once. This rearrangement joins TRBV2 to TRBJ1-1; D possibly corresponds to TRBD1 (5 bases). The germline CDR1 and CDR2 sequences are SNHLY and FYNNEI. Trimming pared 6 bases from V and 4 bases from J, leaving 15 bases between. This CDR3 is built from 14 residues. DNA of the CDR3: TGTGCCAGCAGGCCCGACAGCAACCCCACTGAAGCTTTCTTT. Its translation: CASRPDSNPTEAFF.

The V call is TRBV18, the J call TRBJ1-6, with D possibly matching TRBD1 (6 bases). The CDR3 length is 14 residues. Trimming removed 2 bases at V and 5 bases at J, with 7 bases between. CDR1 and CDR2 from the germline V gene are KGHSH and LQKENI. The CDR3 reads CASSPAGDNSPLHF. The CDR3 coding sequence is TGTGCCAGCTCACCAGCAGGGGATAATTCACCCCTCCACTTT.

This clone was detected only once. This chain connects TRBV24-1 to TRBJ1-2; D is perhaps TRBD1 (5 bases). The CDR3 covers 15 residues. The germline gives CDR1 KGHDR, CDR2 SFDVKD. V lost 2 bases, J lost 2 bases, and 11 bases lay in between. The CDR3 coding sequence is TGTGCCACCAGTGATTCATCCCAGGGAAACTATGGCTACACCTTC. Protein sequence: CATSDSSQGNYGYTF.

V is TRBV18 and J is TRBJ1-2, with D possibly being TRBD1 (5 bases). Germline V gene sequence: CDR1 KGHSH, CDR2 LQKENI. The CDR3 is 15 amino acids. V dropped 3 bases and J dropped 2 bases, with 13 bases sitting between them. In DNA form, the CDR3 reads TGTGCCAGCTCACCCCGACAGCACCAAAACTATGGCTACACCTTC. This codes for CASSPRQHQNYGYTF.

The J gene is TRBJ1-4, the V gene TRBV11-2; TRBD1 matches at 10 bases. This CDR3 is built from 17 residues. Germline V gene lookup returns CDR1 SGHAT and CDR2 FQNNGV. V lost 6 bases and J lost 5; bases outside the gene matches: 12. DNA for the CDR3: TGTGCCAGCAGTGACAGGGGGCTAAGTACGGGAAATGAAAAACTGTTTTTT. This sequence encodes CASSDRGLSTGNEKLFF.

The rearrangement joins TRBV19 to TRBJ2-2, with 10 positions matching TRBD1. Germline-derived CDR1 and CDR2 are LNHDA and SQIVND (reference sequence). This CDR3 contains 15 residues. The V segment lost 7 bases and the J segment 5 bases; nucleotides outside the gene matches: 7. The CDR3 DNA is TGTGCCAGTACCGACAGGGGGCGATGGACCGGGGAGCTGTTTTTT. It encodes CASTDRGRWTGELFF. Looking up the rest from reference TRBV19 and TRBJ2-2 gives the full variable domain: DGGITQSPKYLFRKEGQNVTLSCEQNLNHDAMYWYRQDPGQGLRLIYYSQIVNDFQKGDIAEGYSVSREKKESFPLTVTSAQKNPTAFYLCASTDRGRWTGELFFGEGSRLTVL.

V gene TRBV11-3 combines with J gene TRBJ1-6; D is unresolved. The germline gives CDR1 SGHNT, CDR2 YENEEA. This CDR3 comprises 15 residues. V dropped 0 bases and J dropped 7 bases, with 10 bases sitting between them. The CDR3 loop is CASSLDLGENSPLHF. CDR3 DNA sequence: TGTGCCAGCAGCTTAGATCTCGGGGAGAATTCACCCCTCCACTTT.

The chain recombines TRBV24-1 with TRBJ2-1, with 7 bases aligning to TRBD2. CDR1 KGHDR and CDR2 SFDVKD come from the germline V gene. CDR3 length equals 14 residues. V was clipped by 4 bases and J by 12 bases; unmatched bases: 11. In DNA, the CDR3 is TGTGCCACCAGTGACCCGGTGGCGGGGGTGTTGCAGTTCTTC. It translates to CATSDPVAGVLQFF.

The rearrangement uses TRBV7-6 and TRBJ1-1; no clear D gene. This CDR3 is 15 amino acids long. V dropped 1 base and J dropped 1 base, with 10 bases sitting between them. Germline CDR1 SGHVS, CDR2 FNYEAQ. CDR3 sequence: CASSLGMEANTEAFF. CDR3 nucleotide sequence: TGTGCCAGCAGCTTAGGAATGGAGGCGAACACTGAAGCTTTCTTT.

CDR3 sequence: CASSEPQGNEQFF. CDR3 DNA: TGTGCCAGCAGTGAGCCCCAGGGCAATGAGCAGTTCTTC. The chain has TRBV27 and TRBJ2-1; D is possibly TRBD1 (5 bases). The CDR3 runs to 13 residues. V was trimmed by 5 bases and J by 6 bases, leaving 11 bases between them. Germline CDR1 and CDR2: MNHEY and SMNVEV (reference sequence).

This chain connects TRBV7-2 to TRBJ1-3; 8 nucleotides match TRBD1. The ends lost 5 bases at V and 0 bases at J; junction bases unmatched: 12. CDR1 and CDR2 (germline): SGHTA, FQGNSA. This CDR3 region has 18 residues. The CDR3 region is CASSPGQGAVVSGNTIYF. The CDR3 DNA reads TGTGCCAGCAGCCCTGGACAGGGCGCGGTGGTCTCTGGAAACACCATATATTTT.

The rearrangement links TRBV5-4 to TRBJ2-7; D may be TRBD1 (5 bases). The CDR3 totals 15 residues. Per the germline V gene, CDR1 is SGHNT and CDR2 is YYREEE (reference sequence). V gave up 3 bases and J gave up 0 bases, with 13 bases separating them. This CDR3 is CASSSQGLSSYEQYF. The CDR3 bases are TGTGCCAGCAGCTCTCAGGGATTGAGCTCCTACGAGCAGTACTTC.

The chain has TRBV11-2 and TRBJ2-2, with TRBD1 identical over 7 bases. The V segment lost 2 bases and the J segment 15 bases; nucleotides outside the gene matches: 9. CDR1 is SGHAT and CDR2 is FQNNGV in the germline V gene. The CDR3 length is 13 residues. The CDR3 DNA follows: TGTGCCAGCAGCTTAAGTGGGACAGTATCGTTGTTTTTT. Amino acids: CASSLSGTVSLFF. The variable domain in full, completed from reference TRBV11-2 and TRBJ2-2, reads EAGVAQSPRYKIIEKRQSVAFWCNPISGHATLYWYQQILGQGPKLLIQFQNNGVVDDSQLPKDRFSAERLKGVDSTLKIQPAKLEDSAVYLCASSLSGTVSLFFGEGSRLTVL.

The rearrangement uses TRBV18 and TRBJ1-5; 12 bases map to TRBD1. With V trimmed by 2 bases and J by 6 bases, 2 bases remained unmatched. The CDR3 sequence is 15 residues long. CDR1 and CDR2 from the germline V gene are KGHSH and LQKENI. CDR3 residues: CASSPGTGGSQPQHF. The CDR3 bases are TGTGCCAGCTCACCAGGGACAGGGGGCTCTCAGCCCCAGCATTTT.

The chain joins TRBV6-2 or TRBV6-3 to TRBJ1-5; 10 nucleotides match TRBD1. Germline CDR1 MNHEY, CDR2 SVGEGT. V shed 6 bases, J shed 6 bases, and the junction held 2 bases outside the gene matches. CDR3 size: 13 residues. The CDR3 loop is CASSWTGGQPQHF. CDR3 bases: TGTGCCAGCAGCTGGACAGGGGGTCAGCCCCAGCATTTT.

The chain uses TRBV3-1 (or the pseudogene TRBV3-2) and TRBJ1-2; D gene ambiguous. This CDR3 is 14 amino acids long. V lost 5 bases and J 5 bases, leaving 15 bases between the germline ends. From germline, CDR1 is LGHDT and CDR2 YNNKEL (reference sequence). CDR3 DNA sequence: TGTGCCAGCAGCTCCACCGGAGGGAGTTATGGCTACACCTTC. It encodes CASSSTGGSYGYTF.

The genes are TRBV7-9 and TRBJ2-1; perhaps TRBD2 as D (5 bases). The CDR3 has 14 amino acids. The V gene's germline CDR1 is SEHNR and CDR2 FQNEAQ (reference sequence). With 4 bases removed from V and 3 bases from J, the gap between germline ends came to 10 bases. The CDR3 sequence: CASSYGLGYNEQFF. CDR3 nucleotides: TGTGCCAGCAGCTACGGACTGGGCTACAATGAGCAGTTCTTC.

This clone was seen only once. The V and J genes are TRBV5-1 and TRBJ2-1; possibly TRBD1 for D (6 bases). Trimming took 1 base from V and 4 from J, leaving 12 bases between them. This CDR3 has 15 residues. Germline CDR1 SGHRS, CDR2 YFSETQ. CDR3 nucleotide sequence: TGCGCCAGCAGCTTGTTGACAGGATCGTACAATGAGCAGTTCTTC. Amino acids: CASSLLTGSYNEQFF.

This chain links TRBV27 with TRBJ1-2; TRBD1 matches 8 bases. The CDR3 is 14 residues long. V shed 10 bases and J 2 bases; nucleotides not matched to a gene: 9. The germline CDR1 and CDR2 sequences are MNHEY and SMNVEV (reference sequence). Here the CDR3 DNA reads TGTGCCACCTCCCGGGACAGGCAAAACTATGGCTACACCTTC. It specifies CATSRDRQNYGYTF.

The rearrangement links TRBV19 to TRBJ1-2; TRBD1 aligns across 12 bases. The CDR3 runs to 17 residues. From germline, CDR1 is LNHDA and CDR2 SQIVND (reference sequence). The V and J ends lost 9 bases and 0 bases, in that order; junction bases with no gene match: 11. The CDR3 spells CASRDRGPLGANYGYTF. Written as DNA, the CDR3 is TGTGCCAGCAGGGACAGGGGGCCACTAGGGGCTAACTATGGCTACACCTTC.

The CDR3 coding sequence is TGTGCCAGCAGCCTAAATTCACCCCTCCACTTT. Encoded protein: CASSLNSPLHF. The V gene is TRBV6-5, the J gene TRBJ1-6; D is undetermined. The germline V gene encodes CDR1 MNHEY and CDR2 SVGAGI. This CDR3 is built from 11 residues. Trimming took off 6 bases at V and 7 bases at J, with 4 bases between the two ends.

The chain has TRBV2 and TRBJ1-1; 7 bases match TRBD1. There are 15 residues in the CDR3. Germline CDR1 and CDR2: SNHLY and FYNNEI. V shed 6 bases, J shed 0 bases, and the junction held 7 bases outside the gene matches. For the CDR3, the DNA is TGTGCCAGCAGCCTACAGGGGACCATGAACACTGAAGCTTTCTTT. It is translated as CASSLQGTMNTEAFF.

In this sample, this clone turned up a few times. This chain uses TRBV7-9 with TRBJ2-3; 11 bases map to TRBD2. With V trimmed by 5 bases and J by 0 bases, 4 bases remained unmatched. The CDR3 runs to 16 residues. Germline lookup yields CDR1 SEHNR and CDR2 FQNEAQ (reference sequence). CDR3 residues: CASSRSGGASTDTQYF. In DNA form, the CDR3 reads TGTGCCAGCAGCCGTAGCGGGGGGGCTAGCACAGATACGCAGTATTTT. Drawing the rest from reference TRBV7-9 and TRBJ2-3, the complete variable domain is DTGVSQNPRHKITKRGQNVTFRCDPISEHNRLYWYRQTLGQGPEFLTYFQNEAQLEKSRLLSDRFSAERPKGSFSTLEIQRTEQGDSAMYLCASSRSGGASTDTQYFGPGTRLTVL.

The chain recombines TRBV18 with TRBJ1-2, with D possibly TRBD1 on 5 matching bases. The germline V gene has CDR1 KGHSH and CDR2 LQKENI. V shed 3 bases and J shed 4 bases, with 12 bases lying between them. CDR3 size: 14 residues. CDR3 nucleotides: TGTGCCAGCTCACCCGCTACAGGAGCCTATGGCTACACCTTC. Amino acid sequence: CASSPATGAYGYTF.